This entry lists 25 T cell receptor beta chains sequenced from one sample in a study of HIV-infected children after antiretroviral therapy interruption. A 3' RACE protocol on RNA, with unique molecular identifiers, produced the TCR library. MiXCR, applied by TCRdb to the 3' RACE reads, yields one record per CDR3 protein. The table has 70,000 to 90,000 distinct CDR3 sequences, 6.9% seen once. Treatment denoted: PENTA 11 planned treatment interruption arm or continuous ART arm. The input for sequencing was CD45RA+ CD4+ T cells from PBMCs, pooled from several time points, taken from a donor given antiretroviral therapy, either interrupted or continuous. The sample's subset: naive CD4+ CD45RA+ CD45RO- T cells. Receptors originate from a pool of human donors with HIV.

The sample holds many counts of this clonotype. The chain links TRBV3-1 to TRBJ2-1, with D perhaps matching TRBD1 (6 bases). This CDR3 spans 13 amino acids. Trimming removed 1 base at V and 12 bases at J, with 13 bases between. The germline V gene has CDR1 LGHDT and CDR2 YNNKEL (reference sequence). CDR3 region: CASSQAQGTGQFF. The CDR3 DNA sequence: TGTGCCAGCAGCCAAGCACAGGGCACAGGGCAGTTCTTC.

The chain recombines TRBV19 with TRBJ2-7; a weak D match, TRBD2 (5 bases). Trimming cost V 5 bases and J 2 bases, with 16 bases left between them. The CDR3 sequence is 15 residues long. The germline CDR1 and CDR2 sequences are LNHDA and SQIVND (reference sequence). The CDR3 spells CASSPGRPGTYEQYF. CDR3 DNA sequence: TGTGCCAGTAGTCCGGGCCGGCCGGGAACCTACGAGCAGTACTTC.

The chain joins TRBV6-1 to TRBJ2-5; D could derive from TRBD1 or TRBD2 (6 bases each). Trimming stripped 6 bases from V and 5 bases from J, with 19 bases between. Germline assignment: CDR1 MNHNS and CDR2 SASEGT. This CDR3 comprises 15 residues. The CDR3 nucleotides are TGTGCCAGCAGGTTTCCGGGGGCGGTGGTCGAGACCCAGTACTTC. Translating gives CASRFPGAVVETQYF.

This clonotype was found many times. The chain couples TRBV7-8 to TRBJ2-1, with TRBD1 matching over 7 bases. The CDR3 totals 17 residues. The junction had 10 bases not matched to a gene; V was cut back by 1 base and J by 4 bases. Germline V gene lookup returns CDR1 SGHVS and CDR2 FQNEAQ. CDR3 sequence reads: CASSLVTLDRLYNEQFF. The CDR3 DNA follows: TGTGCCAGCAGCTTAGTCACCCTGGACAGGTTGTACAATGAGCAGTTCTTC.

There are many counts of this clonotype. The chain carries TRBV12-3 or TRBV12-4 and TRBJ2-7, with TRBD2 matching over 10 bases. This CDR3 has 15 amino acids. After removal of 3 bases from V and 6 bases from J, the junction contained 8 bases not matched to a gene. CDR3 sequence reads: CASSLSLAGPGEQYF. The CDR3 bases are TGTGCCAGCAGTTTGTCACTAGCGGGGCCCGGCGAGCAGTACTTC.

V and J are TRBV30 and TRBJ2-7; unclear D gene. CDR1 and CDR2 (germline): GTSNPN, SVGIG (reference sequence). The V end was cut by 0 bases, the J end by 1 base, with 16 bases between. The CDR3 covers 16 residues. As DNA, the CDR3 is TGTGCCTGGAGTGTTTCGGCACACTGGGTATCCTACGAGCAGTACTTC. Translation gives CAWSVSAHWVSYEQYF.

There are many counts of this clonotype. The rearrangement links TRBV5-1 to TRBJ2-5, with D possibly TRBD1 on 6 matching bases. Germline CDR1 is SGHRS and CDR2 is YFSETQ. There are 14 residues in the CDR3. V was pared by 4 bases and J by 3 bases, with 13 bases between. CDR3: CASSHSTGKETQYF. The CDR3 DNA reads TGCGCCAGCAGCCATTCAACAGGGAAAGAGACCCAGTACTTC.

In this sample, this clonotype turned up many times. The chain couples TRBV19 to TRBJ1-5; D gene uncertain. The CDR3 has 12 residues. The V and J ends lost 7 bases and 9 bases respectively, with 13 bases between them. Per germline, CDR1 LNHDA and CDR2 SQIVND (reference sequence). The CDR3 spells CASTGRSWPQHF. The CDR3 nucleotides read TGTGCCAGTACAGGTCGGTCTTGGCCCCAGCATTTT.

This clonotype has a count of ten or more. The chain couples TRBV2 to TRBJ1-1; 10 nucleotides agree with TRBD1. The CDR3 length is 16 residues. Trimming cost V 0 bases and J 5 bases; bases outside gene matches: 6. Germline V gene sequence: CDR1 SNHLY, CDR2 FYNNEI. The CDR3 DNA follows: TGTGCCAGCAGTGAAGCTAGGGACAGGGGTCGTACTGAAGCTTTCTTT. Its protein is CASSEARDRGRTEAFF.

This clonotype was seen more than once but under ten times. The V and J genes are TRBV29-1 and TRBJ1-2, with 7 bases that match TRBD1. CDR1 is SQVTM and CDR2 is ANQGSEA in the germline V gene. With V trimmed by 8 bases and J by 7 bases, 13 bases remained unmatched. The CDR3 covers 13 residues. For the CDR3, the DNA is TGCAGCTACAATCGCCAACAGGGGCTTGGCTACACCTTC. The encoded protein is CSYNRQQGLGYTF.

This clonotype was found many times. The V and J genes are TRBV5-1 and TRBJ1-1; no firm D call. Germline V gene data show CDR1 as SGHRS and CDR2 as YFSETQ. V was shortened by 0 bases and J by 1 base, with 10 bases between the two germline ends. The CDR3 length is 15 residues. CDR3 region: CASSLVPDANTEAFF. CDR3 nucleotide sequence: TGCGCCAGCAGCTTGGTACCTGACGCGAACACTGAAGCTTTCTTT.

This clonotype was picked up a small number of times. A read error may be the cause here, since a much bigger clone is one base away. The chain joins TRBV29-1 to TRBJ2-1, with 11 bases that match TRBD2. Germline lookup yields CDR1 SQVTM and CDR2 ANQGSEA. The trim removed 5 bases at V and 9 bases at J, leaving 6 bases unmatched. The CDR3 consists of 13 residues. CDR3 bases: TGCAGCGTTACTAGCGGGGGTTTCGGTGAGCAGTTCTTC. Translation gives CSVTSGGFGEQFF.

This clonotype appeared many times. V usage is TRBV14 and J usage is TRBJ1-6; D gene unclear. Germline V gene data show CDR1 as SGHDN and CDR2 as FVKESK. The CDR3 runs to 13 residues. V was trimmed by 6 bases and J by 4 bases, leaving 7 bases between them. As DNA, the CDR3 is TGTGCCAGCAGTTGGGATTATAATTCACCCCTCCACTTT. Translation gives CASSWDYNSPLHF.

This clonotype has more than one count but fewer than ten. The V call is TRBV6-1, the J call TRBJ2-3, with 9 nucleotides matching TRBD2. The junction had 5 bases not matched to a gene; V was cut back by 7 bases and J by 0 bases. This CDR3 has 15 residues. CDR1 is MNHNS and CDR2 is SASEGT in the germline V gene. The CDR3 DNA sequence: TGTGCCAGCACCCTAGCGGGGTCTAGCACAGATACGCAGTATTTT. Translation gives CASTLAGSSTDTQYF.

The sample holds many counts of this clonotype. This sequence joins TRBV12-3 or TRBV12-4 and TRBJ1-4; a weak D match, TRBD1 (5 bases). The CDR3 is 16 amino acids. V lost 5 bases to trimming and J lost 0 bases, with 13 bases between them. Here the CDR3 DNA reads TGTGCCAGCAGTACGGGACTCACCGCAACTAATGAAAAACTGTTTTTT. It codes for CASSTGLTATNEKLFF.

This clonotype was seen ten or more times. The V and J genes are TRBV5-8 and TRBJ2-2, with D perhaps TRBD1 or TRBD2 (5 bases each). Germline assignment: CDR1 SGHTS and CDR2 YDEGEE. CDR3 length: 14 amino acids. The V end lost 7 bases, the J end lost 4 bases, and 14 bases lay between the germline ends. CDR3 protein: CASVGVFGTGELFF. CDR3 bases: TGTGCCAGCGTGGGGGTTTTTGGCACCGGGGAGCTGTTTTTT.

In this sample, this clonotype turned up many times. The chain is built from TRBV9 and TRBJ2-1; tentative D call: TRBD2 (5 bases). Looked up from germline, CDR1 is SGDLS and CDR2 is YYNGEE. This CDR3 spans 15 amino acids. With 0 bases removed from V and 10 bases from J, the gap between germline ends came to 17 bases. CDR3: CASSVGPSSSAEQFF. CDR3 bases: TGTGCCAGCAGCGTAGGGCCTAGCTCCTCCGCGGAGCAGTTCTTC.

In its sample, this clonotype is medium-sized. V is TRBV20-1 and J is TRBJ2-1; TRBD1 matches at 11 bases. This CDR3 has 15 amino acids. V shed 4 bases and J 5 bases; nucleotides not matched to a gene: 7. Per the germline V gene, CDR1 is DFQATT and CDR2 is SNEGSKA (reference sequence). CDR3 DNA: TGCAGTGCTACTTTGGACAGGGGGCTTCACAATGAGCAGTTCTTC. Translation: CSATLDRGLHNEQFF.

This clonotype was picked up many times. Relative to the germline gene, one junction end is altered; a read error may explain this. CDR3 sequence (DNA): TGTGCCAGCGAGGGACAAAGTCAAAACACCTTGTACTTT. It specifies CASEGQSQNTLYF. The chain employs TRBV19 and TRBJ1-3; tentative D call: TRBD1 (6 bases). The CDR3 totals 13 residues. CDR1 is LNHDA and CDR2 is SQIVND in the germline V gene (reference sequence). The variable domain in full, completed from reference TRBV19 and TRBJ1-3, reads DGGITQSPKYLFRKEGQNVTLSCEQNLNHDAMYWYRQDPGQGLRLIYYSQIVNDFQKGDIAEGYSVSREKKESFPLTVTSAQKNPTAFYLCASEGQSQNTLYFGEGSWLTVV.

This clonotype was counted ten times or more. The chain uses TRBV12-3 or TRBV12-4 and TRBJ2-3, with D uncertain. V was clipped by 6 bases and J by 0 bases, with 10 bases between them. The CDR3 length is 14 residues. The CDR3 protein is CASSWGTSTDTQYF. The CDR3 nucleotides read TGTGCCAGCAGCTGGGGAACTAGCACAGATACGCAGTATTTT.

Many counts were recorded for this clonotype. This chain connects TRBV28 to TRBJ1-4; 11 nucleotides match TRBD1. CDR3 length: 16 amino acids. Trimming cost V 8 bases and J 4 bases; bases outside gene matches: 9. Germline V gene sequence: CDR1 MDHEN, CDR2 SYDVKM. The CDR3 loop reads CASWGDRGIFNEKLFF. CDR3 bases: TGTGCCAGCTGGGGGGACAGGGGGATTTTTAATGAAAAACTGTTTTTT. The whole variable domain, remainder taken from reference TRBV28 and TRBJ1-4, is DVKVTQSSRYLVKRTGEKVFLECVQDMDHENMFWYRQDPGLGLRLIYFSYDVKMKEKGDIPEGYSVSREKKERFSLILESASTNQTSMYLCASWGDRGIFNEKLFFGSGTQLSVL.

This clonotype was counted at least ten times. The chain combines TRBV7-9 with TRBJ2-3; D remains ambiguous. The length of the CDR3 is 15 residues. CDR1 and CDR2 (germline): SEHNR, FQNEAQ (reference sequence). V was cut by 1 base and J by 0 bases, with 8 bases left in between. The chain's CDR3 is CASSLVWGSTDTQYF. CDR3 sequence (DNA): TGTGCCAGCAGCTTAGTATGGGGAAGCACAGATACGCAGTATTTT.

This clonotype occurred a few times. The chain carries TRBV20-1 and TRBJ2-1; D is perhaps TRBD1 or TRBD2 (5 bases each). In germline, CDR1 is DFQATT, CDR2 SNEGSKA (reference sequence). CDR3 length equals 15 residues. V was cut by 1 base and J by 6 bases, with 16 bases left in between. The CDR3 DNA is TGCAGTGCTAGAGGGATTTGGGACCGAGGCAATGAGCAGTTCTTC. Encoded protein: CSARGIWDRGNEQFF.

This clonotype showed up just a few times. J is TRBJ2-5 and V is TRBV24-1, with TRBD1 as a possible D gene (5 bases). The CDR3 is 15 amino acids. The germline gives CDR1 KGHDR, CDR2 SFDVKD. Trimming pared 10 bases from V and 1 base from J, leaving 18 bases between. This CDR3 is CATGKGSRSQETQYF. In DNA form, the CDR3 reads TGTGCCACGGGGAAGGGGTCAAGAAGCCAAGAGACCCAGTACTTC.

This clonotype appeared many times. V usage is TRBV7-3 and J usage is TRBJ2-3; no firm D call. With 5 bases removed from V and 4 bases from J, the gap between germline ends came to 10 bases. The CDR3 runs to 13 residues. Germline assignment: CDR1 SGHTA and CDR2 FQGTGA. This CDR3 is CASSGRVPDTQYF. As DNA, the CDR3 is TGTGCCAGCAGCGGCCGAGTCCCAGATACGCAGTATTTT.